A selection of T cell receptor beta chains follows, all from one sample in a study of CD8+CD57+ T cells in acquired aplastic anemia. TCRdb used MiXCR to reprocess the reads, holding one entry per CDR3 protein. The profile shows about 210,000 distinct CDR3 sequences, approximately 60% of them singletons. Specimen: sorted CD4+, CD8+, or CD8+CD57+ T cells (not recorded which) from PBMCs. These receptors all stem from a human donor in good health. The CDR3 runs from the conserved cysteine through the conserved F or W. Each record gives: D gene, V gene, J gene, clone size, CDR3 DNA, CDR3 protein. A D gene is named only where the DNA matches it firmly. Clone size, where shown, is once, few, many, or a class for clones that have expanded.

NA,TRBV7-9,TRBJ2-2,NA,TGTGCCACCAAGGATAAGGGGAAGGCCGGGGAGCTGTTTTTT,CATKDKGKAGELFF
NA,TRBV7-6,TRBJ2-5,NA,TGTGCCAGCGGCGGGACTCCCGGCACTTGGACACAAGAGACCCAGTACTTC,CASGGTPGTWTQETQYF
NA,TRBV9,TRBJ2-1,once,TGTGCCAGCAGCGTAGACGGGGAGAGCTCCTACAATGAGCAGTTCTTC,CASSVDGESSYNEQFF
NA,TRBV20-1,TRBJ1-6,NA,TGCAGTGCCAGATCTGGGTCCGAAGATTCACCCCTCCACTTT,CSARSGSEDSPLHF
NA,TRBV7-8,TRBJ1-5,NA,TGTGCCAGCAGCTCCCAGGGAAACAATCAGCCCCAGCATTTT,CASSSQGNNQPQHF
TRBD2,TRBV7-3,TRBJ2-5,once,TGTGCCAGCAGCGTAACGAAAAATCCTAGCGGGGAGGGAGAGACCCAGTACTTC,CASSVTKNPSGEGETQYF
NA,TRBV7-8,TRBJ1-2,NA,TGTGCCAGCAGCTTAGTTAACAGTAACTATGGCTACACCTTC,CASSLVNSNYGYTF
NA,TRBV5-6,TRBJ2-7,NA,TGTGCCAGCACCTGGGGCACGTACGAGCAGTACTTC,CASTWGTYEQYF
TRBD2,TRBV10-3,TRBJ2-7,NA,TGTGCCAGCGGTGGTAGCGGGAGCTGGTATAACGAGCAGTACTTC,CASGGSGSWYNEQYF
NA,TRBV9,TRBJ2-1,NA,TGTGCCAGCAGCGAGCTAGCGAGCTCCTACAATGAGCAGTTCTTC,CASSELASSYNEQFF
NA,TRBV10-3,TRBJ2-7,NA,TGTGCCATCAGTGTTCAGGGCTACGAGCAGTACTTC,CAISVQGYEQYF
TRBD1,TRBV24-1,TRBJ2-1,NA,TGTGCCACCAGTGATAGGGGACAGACGAGCTCCTACAATGAGCAGTTCTTC,CATSDRGQTSSYNEQFF
TRBD2,TRBV7-8,TRBJ2-3,many,TGTGCCAGCAGCTTTAGCGGGGCGAGCACAGATACGCAGTATTTT,CASSFSGASTDTQYF
TRBD2,TRBV20-1,TRBJ2-1,many,TGCAGTGCGAGAGGGTCTGGCGCGGGAGGTCCCTACAATGAGCAGTTCTTC,CSARGSGAGGPYNEQFF
NA,TRBV7-2,TRBJ2-1,NA,TGTGCCAGCAGCTTAGAAGACGCGGTGATACGGTTCTTC,CASSLEDAVIRFF
TRBD2,TRBV7-6,TRBJ2-7,few,TGTGCCAGCAGCCAGGAACTCCGACTAGCGGGCTACGAGCAGTACTTC,CASSQELRLAGYEQYF
NA,TRBV15,TRBJ1-2,NA,TGTGCCACCAGCAGAGATGTGACAGTCTTAAACTATGGCTACACCTTC,CATSRDVTVLNYGYTF
NA,TRBV15,TRBJ2-4,NA,TGTGCCACCAGCAGAGATGGGGCGGGAACTAAAAACATTCAGTACTTC,CATSRDGAGTKNIQYF
TRBD1,TRBV7-3,TRBJ1-2,once,TGTGCCAGCTTACCGGTACAGGGGGCAGCTGGCTACACCTTC,CASLPVQGAAGYTF
NA,TRBV20-1,TRBJ2-7,NA,TGCAGTGCTAGTACCCCCCGCTCGGAGCAGTACTTC,CSASTPRSEQYF